This T cell receptor beta chain stems from a study of T-cell memory formation after mild COVID-19. This CDR3 region has 17 residues. V shed 0 bases and J 2 bases; nucleotides not matched to a gene: 6. Germline CDR1 is MNHNY and CDR2 is SVGAGI (reference sequence). Each CDR3 protein gets one entry after TCRdb re-called the 5' RACE reads with MiXCR. The table includes more than 250,000 distinct CDR3 sequences, 15% to 20% detected once. The rearrangement links TRBV6-6 to TRBJ2-3, with 9 bases that match TRBD2. The receptor was derived from a man in his late teens or twenties who had mild COVID-19 (a few samples of this study predate the infection). Cell type and time point are not known. Sequencing was done on a sample of PBMCs or a T cell subset sorted from them (not recorded which). The CDR3 sequence is CASSYSPAGGHTDTQYF. The CDR3 nucleotides are TGTGCCAGCAGTTACTCGCCAGCGGGGGGCCACACAGATACGCAGTATTTT.